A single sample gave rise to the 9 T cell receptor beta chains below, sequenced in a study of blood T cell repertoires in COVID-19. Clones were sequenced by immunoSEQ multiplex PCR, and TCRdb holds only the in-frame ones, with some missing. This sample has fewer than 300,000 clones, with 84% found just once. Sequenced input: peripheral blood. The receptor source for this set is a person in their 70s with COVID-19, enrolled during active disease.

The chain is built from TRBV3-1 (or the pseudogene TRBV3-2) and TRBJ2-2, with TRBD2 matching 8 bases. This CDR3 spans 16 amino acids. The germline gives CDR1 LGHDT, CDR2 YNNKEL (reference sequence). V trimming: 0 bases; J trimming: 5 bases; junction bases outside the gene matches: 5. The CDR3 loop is CASSQDGSGDTGELFF. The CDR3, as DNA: TGTGCCAGCAGCCAAGATGGTAGCGGGGATACCGGGGAGCTGTTTTTT.

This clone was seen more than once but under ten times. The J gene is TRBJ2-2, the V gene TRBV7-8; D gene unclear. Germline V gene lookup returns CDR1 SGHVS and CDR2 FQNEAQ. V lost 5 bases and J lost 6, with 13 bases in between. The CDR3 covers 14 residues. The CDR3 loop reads CASSKTTVPGELFF. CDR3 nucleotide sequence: TGTGCCAGCAGCAAGACAACAGTCCCCGGGGAGCTGTTTTTT.

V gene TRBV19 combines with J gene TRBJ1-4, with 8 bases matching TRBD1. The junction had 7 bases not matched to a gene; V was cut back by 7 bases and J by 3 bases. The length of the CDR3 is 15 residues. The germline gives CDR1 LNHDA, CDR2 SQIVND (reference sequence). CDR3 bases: TGTGCCAGTACGGCAGGGGGCAGGTCTAATGAAAAACTGTTTTTT. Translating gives CASTAGGRSNEKLFF.

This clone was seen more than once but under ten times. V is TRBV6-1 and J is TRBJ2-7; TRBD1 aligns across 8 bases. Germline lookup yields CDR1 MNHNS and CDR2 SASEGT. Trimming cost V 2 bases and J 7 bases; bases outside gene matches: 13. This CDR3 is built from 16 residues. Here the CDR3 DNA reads TGTGCCAGCAGTGAATATGGGACAGGTATATCGTCTGAGCAGTACTTC. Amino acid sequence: CASSEYGTGISSEQYF.

CDR3 bases: TGTGCCAGCAGCGTACAGGGGGACATTCAGTACTTC. It specifies CASSVQGDIQYF. The V and J genes are TRBV2 and TRBJ2-4; 8 positions match TRBD1. V lost 6 bases and J lost 8; bases outside the gene matches: 3. The CDR3 covers 12 residues. Germline V gene data show CDR1 as SNHLY and CDR2 as FYNNEI.

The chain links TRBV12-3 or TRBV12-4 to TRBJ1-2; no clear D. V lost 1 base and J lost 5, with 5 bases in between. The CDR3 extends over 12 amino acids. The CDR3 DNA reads TGTGCCAGCAGTTTAGGTAGATATGGCTACACCTTC. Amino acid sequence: CASSLGRYGYTF.

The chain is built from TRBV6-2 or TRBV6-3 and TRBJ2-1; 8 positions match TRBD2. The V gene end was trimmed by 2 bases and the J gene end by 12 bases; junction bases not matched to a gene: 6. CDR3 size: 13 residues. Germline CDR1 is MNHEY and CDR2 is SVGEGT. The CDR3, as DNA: TGTGCCAGCAGTTACGCGGGACTAGTAGGGCAGTTCTTC. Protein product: CASSYAGLVGQFF.

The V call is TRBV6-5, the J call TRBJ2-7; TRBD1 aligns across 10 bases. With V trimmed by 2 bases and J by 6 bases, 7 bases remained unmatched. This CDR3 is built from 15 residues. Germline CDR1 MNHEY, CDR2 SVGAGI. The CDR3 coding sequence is TGTGCCAGCAGTTACCCGGGACAGGGGTATCTCGAGCAGTACTTC. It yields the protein CASSYPGQGYLEQYF.

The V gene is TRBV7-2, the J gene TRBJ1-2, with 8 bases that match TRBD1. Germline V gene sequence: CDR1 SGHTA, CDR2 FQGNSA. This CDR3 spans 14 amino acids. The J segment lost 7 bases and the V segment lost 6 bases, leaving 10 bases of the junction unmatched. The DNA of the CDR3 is TGTGCCAGCAGTCCTTCCCAGGGGGCGTTTGGCTACACCTTC. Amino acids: CASSPSQGAFGYTF.